This note documents a single T cell receptor (beta chain) sequence. As originally analysed: Reference gene primer amplification gave estimated nucleated cell counts. Assay used: immunoSEQ multiplex PCR; TCRdb lists only in-frame clones, some missing. The DNA was the basis for D and trimming; V, J and clone size are from that table. The sample comprises 200,000 to 300,000 clones, 75% to 85% of which are singletons, and around 7.2% rests with the top ten. The sample originates from a study of blood T cell repertoires in COVID-19. Study summary: Sites across the United States, Italy and Spain contributed samples from acute and convalescent COVID-19.

The CDR3 extends over 14 amino acids. The ends were cut back, 3 bases at V and 8 bases at J, with 14 bases in the middle. Germline assignment: CDR1 MGHRA and CDR2 YSYEKL. Material: peripheral blood. This TCR came from a woman over 75 with COVID-19, enrolled during active disease. The rearrangement links TRBV4-1 to TRBJ1-3, with D unclear. This chain's CDR3 is CASSQFSAEDTIYF. CDR3 nucleotide sequence: TGCGCCAGCAGCCAGTTTTCTGCCGAGGACACCATATATTTT.